The rows below give T cell receptor beta chains drawn from one sample of a study of shared clonotypes between healthy human individuals. Sequencing was performed with immunoSEQ multiplex PCR; in TCRdb, only in-frame clones are kept and a portion is missing. The table shows fewer than 850,000 clones, with about 97% occurring only once. Sequenced input: naive CD8+ T cells sorted from blood. The receptors were sampled from a man younger than 40 in good health. Each CDR3 is given without its conserved first and last residue.

j_call v_call cdr3_length cdr3_aa
TRBJ1-1 TRBV7-9 13 ASSLARMDETEAF
TRBJ2-4 TRBV4-1 14 ASSQDTGALLRIQY
TRBJ2-5 TRBV7-9 13 ASSSKGPDQETQY
TRBJ1-2 TRBV30 10 AWSVQGEGYT
TRBJ2-1 TRBV7-2 12 ASRPGLAGNEQF
TRBJ2-1 TRBV11-2 10 ASSFFGDEQF
TRBJ2-7 TRBV19 12 ASSIGGGGYEQY
TRBJ2-7 TRBV2 12 ASSDVEGVYEQY
TRBJ2-7 TRBV11-2 14 ASSLSAGNLAYEQY
TRBJ2-2 TRBV5-1 9 ASRRERELF
TRBJ1-4 TRBV2 12 ASSESGVGEKLF
TRBJ2-7 TRBV7-8 12 ASSSAETGGEQY
TRBJ2-7 TRBV25-1 11 ASTPRWGDEQY
TRBJ2-7 TRBV7-6 14 ASSPAAGLAQSEQY
TRBJ1-4 TRBV5-1 12 ASSPGQGNEKLF
TRBJ2-7 TRBV28 12 AISEGRESYEQY
TRBJ2-7 TRBV6-5 11 ASSPTGSYEQY
TRBJ2-7 TRBV21-1 16 ASRNNKYATSGTYEQY
TRBJ2-1 TRBV7-9 14 ASSSSPTHSYNEQF
TRBJ2-1 TRBV4-1 12 ASSLTLGTPTQF
TRBJ2-1 TRBV5-5 14 ASSSLRESSYNEQF
TRBJ2-7 TRBV28 12 ASSLGGTPYEQY
TRBJ1-1 TRBV5-1 11 ASSEGIRTEAF
TRBJ2-1 TRBV27 13 ASSLLAGAYNEQF
TRBJ2-1 TRBV7-6 16 ASSLAKGEALPENEQF
TRBJ2-7 TRBV11-2 9 ASSRVYEQY
TRBJ1-4 TRBV2 12 ASSVGQGGEKLF
TRBJ2-7 TRBV4-3 12 ASSEAGPSYEQY
TRBJ1-2 TRBV7-6 12 ASSPGAAGYGYT
TRBJ2-7 TRBV27 15 ASTPLGLAGATSEQY
TRBJ2-1 TRBV7-9 13 ASSFPAGPYNEQF
TRBJ2-2 TRBV29-1 11 SSLAENTGELF
TRBJ1-2 TRBV6-5 10 ASSYRGGGYT
TRBJ2-3 TRBV10-3 13 AISEPLGTEGTQY
TRBJ2-1 TRBV6-1 14 ASSANPGLARNEQF
TRBJ2-2 TRBV10-3 12 AISESGSPGELF
TRBJ2-1 TRBV7-2 13 ASSPWTGSYNEQF
TRBJ2-1 TRBV7-9 13 ASSVHRGSYNEQF
TRBJ2-7 TRBV6-4 14 ASSENPTGLPYEQY
TRBJ1-1 TRBV27 12 ASSFSGPTTEAF
TRBJ1-3 TRBV5-4 13 ASSFGVQTGNTIY
TRBJ2-7 TRBV4-3 13 ASSQAGTGPYEQY
TRBJ2-7 TRBV27 11 ASSLGSKDEQY
TRBJ2-1 TRBV5-5 12 ASSRTSGSNEQF
TRBJ2-7 TRBV6-1 12 ASSETGAAYEQY
TRBJ2-1 TRBV7-9 15 ASSSQRDATRDNEQF
TRBJ2-3 TRBV13 14 ASSLGGIPFGDTQY
TRBJ2-1 TRBV7-6 13 ASSLLASSYNEQF
TRBJ2-1 TRBV7-6 11 ASSQGGDGYQF
TRBJ2-1 TRBV7-9 14 ASSSRTGVRNNEQF
TRBJ2-1 TRBV7-9 14 ASSLVGGSSYNEQF
TRBJ2-7 TRBV5-4 13 ASRPELTSPYEQY
TRBJ2-7 TRBV28 11 ASSPPGSYEQY
TRBJ1-2 TRBV19 20 ASSPPDPPSGQDVSVNYGYT
TRBJ2-7 TRBV7-9 10 ASSAQGNEQY